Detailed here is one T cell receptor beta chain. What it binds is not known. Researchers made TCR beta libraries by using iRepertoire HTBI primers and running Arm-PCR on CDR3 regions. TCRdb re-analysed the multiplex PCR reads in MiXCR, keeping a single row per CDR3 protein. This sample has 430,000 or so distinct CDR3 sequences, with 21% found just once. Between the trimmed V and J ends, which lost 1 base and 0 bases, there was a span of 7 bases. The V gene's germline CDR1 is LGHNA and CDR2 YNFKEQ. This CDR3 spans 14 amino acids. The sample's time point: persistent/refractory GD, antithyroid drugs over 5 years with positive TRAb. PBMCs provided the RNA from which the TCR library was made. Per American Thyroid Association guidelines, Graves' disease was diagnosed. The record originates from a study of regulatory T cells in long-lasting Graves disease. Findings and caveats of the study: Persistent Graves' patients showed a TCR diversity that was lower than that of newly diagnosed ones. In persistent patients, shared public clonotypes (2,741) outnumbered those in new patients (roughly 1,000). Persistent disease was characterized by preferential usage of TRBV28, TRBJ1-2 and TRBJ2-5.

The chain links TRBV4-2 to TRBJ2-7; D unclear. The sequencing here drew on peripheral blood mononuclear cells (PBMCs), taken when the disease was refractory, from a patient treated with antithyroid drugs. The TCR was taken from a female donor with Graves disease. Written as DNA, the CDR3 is TGTGCCAGCAGCCAAGGTGACTTCTCCTACGAGCAGTACTTC. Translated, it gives CASSQGDFSYEQYF.